Described below is a single T cell receptor (beta chain) sequence and its context. Its antigen is not identified. TCRdb reanalysed the 5' RACE reads using MiXCR and keeps one entry per CDR3 protein. This table has tens of thousands of distinct CDR3 sequences, roughly 9.9% appearing once. From germline, CDR1 is SGHTA and CDR2 FQGNSA. The V end lost 1 base, the J end lost 5 bases, and 9 bases lay between the germline ends. The CDR3 is 13 amino acids. This specimen belongs to a study of T-cell memory formation after mild COVID-19. Study-wide results and limits: CM and EM subsets held most contracting CD4+ clones; EMRA held CD8+ ones. Several responding clones turned up in pre-infection memory, indicating that cross-reactive memory may have taken part. In second-wave clones peaking day 37, SARS-CoV-2 specificity remained unconfirmed. While clones contracting from day 15 to 85 were balanced between CD4 and CD8, later expanders leaned CD4+.

The TCR comes from a man aged 18 to 29 who had mild COVID-19 (a few samples of this study predate the infection). Cell type and time point are not known. The chain uses TRBV7-2 and TRBJ2-7, with D unresolved. The material sequenced was PBMCs or a T cell subset sorted from them (not recorded which). This chain's CDR3 is CASSLEISDEQYF. The CDR3 coding sequence is TGTGCCAGCAGCTTAGAGATTTCGGACGAGCAGTACTTC.